This TCR beta chain was identified during a study of cytomegalovirus exposure and HLA in healthy donors. General study points: In vitro testing confirmed a few CMV-associated chains as specific for CMV antigens. Most TCR sequences were rare, but some public TCRs occurred in many donors.

The PCR had 60 Vbeta and 13 Jbeta primers. Some clones are missing from TCRdb's copy, which holds only in-frame ones; the method was immunoSEQ multiplex PCR. The data hold fewer than 120,000 clones, with 76% observed a single time. In the case of this clone: Its target is unknown.

The sample taken for sequencing was PBMCs. The source of this sequence is a man in his thirties or forties in good health and CMV-seropositive.

The CDR3 reads CASRSSYNSPLHF. CDR3 bases: TGTGCCAGCAGGAGCTCCTATAATTCACCCCTCCACTTT. The rearrangement uses TRBV6-1 and TRBJ1-6, with D unclear. The CDR3 contains 13 residues. The germline gives CDR1 MNHNS, CDR2 SASEGT. Trimming left V 6 bases short and J 0 bases short, with 3 bases between.